One and the same sample provided the 8 T cell receptor beta chains below, sequenced in a study of metastatic and nonmetastatic thyroid tumors. MiXCR was used by TCRdb to re-call the PCR reads. The table lists more than 13,000 clones, 20% to 25% of them singletons. Each patient went into thyroid surgery without having received any treatment. The sample comprised blood. The receptors shown here come from a female donor with papillary thyroid cancer or a benign thyroid nodule (not recorded which). Some clones in this sample may be carry-over from other donors' samples.

By sample fraction, this clone is medium-sized. The chain has TRBV2 and TRBJ1-5; TRBD1 matches at 8 bases. Germline lookup yields CDR1 SNHLY and CDR2 FYNNEI. V trimming: 5 bases; J trimming: 2 bases; junction bases outside the gene matches: 5. The CDR3 has 15 residues. CDR3 coding DNA: TGTGCCAGCAGTCGGACAGGGCTGGGCAATCAGCCCCAGCATTTT. Encoded protein: CASSRTGLGNQPQHF.

V is TRBV20-1 and J is TRBJ1-1; TRBD1 matches at 12 bases. Per germline, CDR1 DFQATT and CDR2 SNEGSKA (reference sequence). This CDR3 spans 14 amino acids. With 7 bases clipped from V and 7 bases from J, the junction kept 10 bases outside the gene matches. The CDR3 DNA reads as TGCAGTGTTTCGCCGGGACAGGGGGCGTATGAAGCTTTCTTT. Amino acid sequence: CSVSPGQGAYEAFF.

This clone was observed a handful of times. This CDR3 reads CADHRSTEPKSGNTIYF. The CDR3 DNA sequence: TGCGCAGATCACAGGTCAACAGAACCTAAATCTGGAAACACCATATATTTT. The chain is built from TRBV10-1 and TRBJ1-3; D is possibly TRBD1 (5 bases). CDR1 and CDR2 (germline): WNHNN, SYGVQD (reference sequence). The CDR3 has 17 residues.

This clone ranks as medium-sized. V gene TRBV24-1 combines with J gene TRBJ2-6; D might be TRBD1 (5 bases). CDR1 is KGHDR and CDR2 is SFDVKD in the germline V gene. Deletions cut 5 bases from V and 4 bases from J, with 14 bases between. This CDR3 is 16 amino acids long. CDR3 nucleotide sequence: TGTGCCACCAGTGCGAGCAGGGATCCAGGGGCCAACGTCCTGACTTTC. As protein: CATSASRDPGANVLTF.

This clone was seen a handful of times. This is likely a read error, given that the CDR3 carries no conserved phenylalanine or tryptophan at its end. V is TRBV6-1 and J is TRBJ2-7; D perhaps matches TRBD2 (5 bases). Trimming removed 7 bases from V and 1 base from J, with 20 bases in between. The length of the CDR3 is 16 residues. Germline CDR1 MNHNS, CDR2 SASEGT. The CDR3 loop reads CASTLIGRATSYEQYL. The CDR3 DNA sequence: TGTGCCAGCACCCTTATCGGGCGGGCGACATCCTACGAGCAGTACCTC.

This clone is medium-sized. V and J are TRBV7-3 and TRBJ1-6; D is unclear. The CDR3 loop spans 14 amino acids. Trimming pared 2 bases from V and 8 bases from J, leaving 10 bases between. Germline loops: CDR1 SGHTA, CDR2 FQGTGA. The CDR3 sequence: CASSLGIRDSPLHF. The CDR3, as DNA: TGTGCCAGCAGCTTAGGTATCCGGGATTCACCCCTCCACTTT.

This chain uses TRBV7-3 with TRBJ1-5, with D possibly being TRBD1 (5 bases). Germline V gene lookup returns CDR1 SGHTA and CDR2 FQGTGA. The V gene lost 6 bases and the J gene lost 1 base, with 13 bases spanning the gap. The CDR3 contains 15 residues. The CDR3 loop is CASRAFGASNQPQHF. The CDR3 DNA sequence: TGTGCCAGCAGGGCCTTCGGGGCAAGCAATCAGCCCCAGCATTTT. Based on the CDR3 plus reference TRBV7-3 and TRBJ1-5, the full variable domain is GAGVSQTPSNKVTEKGKYVELRCDPISGHTALYWYRQSLGQGPEFLIYFQGTGAADDSGLPNDRFFAVRPEGSVSTLKIQRTERGDSAVYLCASRAFGASNQPQHFGDGTRLSIL.

The table lists this clone with many counts. The chain employs TRBV7-2 and TRBJ2-3; D may be TRBD1 or TRBD2 (5 bases each). Germline lookup yields CDR1 SGHTA and CDR2 FQGNSA. The CDR3 has 15 amino acids. V was trimmed by 2 bases and J by 4 bases, leaving 13 bases between them. The CDR3 sequence: CASSLWDGKADTQYF. The CDR3 DNA follows: TGTGCCAGCAGCTTATGGGACGGGAAGGCAGATACGCAGTATTTT.